Listed below are T cell receptor beta chains from one sample, sequenced in a study of T cell responses to AZD1222 COVID-19 vaccine. Assay: immunoSEQ multiplex PCR; the TCRdb copy retains only in-frame clones and omits some. The sample holds 160,000 or so clones, about 90% seen once. The material sequenced was peripheral blood, taken 28 days after the second dose of the MenACWY control vaccine. These receptors were taken from an adult who received the MenACWY meningococcal vaccine as a control. CDR3s include the opening cysteine and the closing phenylalanine or tryptophan.

V: TRBV3-1/TRBV3-2
CDR3: CASSQEGLAAGSYNEQFF

V: TRBV27
CDR3: CASSPLSTDTQYF

V: TRBV24-1
CDR3: CATSDPGGTRGETQYF

V: TRBV7-2
CDR3: CASSLLADLYEQYF

V: TRBV28
CDR3: CASSTPPNRYQPQHF

V: TRBV6-2/TRBV6-3
CDR3: CASSYSTGDYTGELFF

V: TRBV12-3/TRBV12-4
CDR3: CASSSTNRFGYTF

V: TRBV6-6
CDR3: CASSDRGENYGYTF

V: TRBV27
CDR3: CASSAYAGTRSYEQYF

V: TRBV29-1
CDR3: CSARQYGQPQHF

V: TRBV3-1/TRBV3-2
CDR3: CASSQEAHRPNEKLFF

V: TRBV5-4
CDR3: CASSQNLAVNEQFF

V: TRBV5-8
CDR3: CASSKRQGMNTEAFF

V: TRBV29-1
CDR3: CSVGEFYEQYF

V: TRBV19
CDR3: CASSIPRGSGNTIYF

V: TRBV5-1
CDR3: CASSLAQGTTDTQYF

V: TRBV24-1
CDR3: CATSDVGLAGVETQYF

V: TRBV16
CDR3: CASSLGGTNEKLFF

V: TRBV27
CDR3: CASSLASGGNSPLHF

V: TRBV13
CDR3: CASSLIQNRPYGYTF

V: TRBV6-2/TRBV6-3
CDR3: CASSYDSLGYEQYF

V: TRBV18
CDR3: CASSRLEIRTNTGELFF

V: TRBV27
CDR3: CASSPWTSGSNNEQFF

V: TRBV5-6
CDR3: CASSFYSNQPQHF